Below are 28 T cell receptor beta chains sequenced from a single sample in a study of Tregs in tolerant kidney transplant recipients. The nonmyeloablative bone marrow transplants came from related graft donors, with transient mixed chimerism. Method: immunoSEQ multiplex PCR; TCRdb's copy keeps in-frame clones and lacks some. The repertoire table contains around 30,000 clones. Sequenced here: CD4+ T cells from blood (PBMCs), sampled 24 months after the transplant. All receptors derive from a human patient who received a combined kidney and bone marrow transplant. Some T cells here may be from the graft donor.

Worth noting for this clone: At one boundary the junction diverges from the germline segment, which might be a read error. The read stops 3 residues short of the end of the CDR3; the missing end is completed from the germline J gene. This chain links TRBV7-2 with TRBJ2-5; D might be TRBD2 (5 bases). The CDR3 is 15 amino acids. Per germline, CDR1 SGHTA and CDR2 FQGNSA. CDR3 bases read: TGTGCCAGCACCTTAGGACTTCTCCGTCGAGAGACC. Translating gives CASTLGLLRRET. The CDR3 in full is CASTLGLLRRETQYF. The full variable domain, its missing parts supplied by reference TRBV7-2 and TRBJ2-5, is GAGVSQSPSNKVTEKGKDVELRCDPISGHTALYWYRQSLGQGLEFLIYFQGNSAPDKSGLPSDRFSAERTGGSVSTLTIQRTQQEDSAVYLCASTLGLLRRETQYFGPGTRLLVL.

In regard to this clone: The CDR3 end lies 3 residues beyond the end of the read and is filled in from the germline J gene. The rearrangement uses TRBV7-2 and TRBJ1-1; D remains ambiguous. The CDR3 runs 13 residues. V lost 5 bases and J lost 7, with 14 bases in between. CDR1 SGHTA and CDR2 FQGNSA come from the germline V gene. The CDR3 sequence: CASSPGLGFEAFF. CDR3 DNA, as far as it was read: TGTGCCAGCAGCCCGGGTTTGGGTTTTGAA.

Comments on this clone: The read ends 3 residues early relative to the CDR3; the germline J gene fills the gap. The gene calls are TRBV5-1 and TRBJ2-7, with a tentative D call TRBD1 (5 bases). The CDR3 consists of 14 residues. The germline gives CDR1 SGHRS, CDR2 YFSETQ. The V end lost 1 base, the J end lost 2 bases, and 10 bases lay between the germline ends. CDR3 residues: CASSLRQTPYEQYF. The covered CDR3 bases are TGCGCCAGCAGCTTGCGACAGACTCCCTACGAG. Using reference TRBV5-1 and TRBJ2-7 for the parts outside the CDR3, the full variable domain is KAGVTQTPRYLIKTRGQQVTLSCSPISGHRSVSWYQQTPGQGLQFLFEYFSETQRNKGNFPGRFSGRQFSNSRSEMNVSTLELGDSALYLCASSLRQTPYEQYFGPGTRLTVT.

With respect to this clone: The read ends 3 residues before the CDR3 terminus; that terminus is restored from the germline J gene. J is TRBJ2-2 and V is TRBV13; D gene unclear. The CDR3 sequence is 14 residues long. Looked up from germline, CDR1 is PRHDT and CDR2 is FYEKMQ (reference sequence). V dropped 3 bases and J dropped 1 base, with 6 bases sitting between them. The CDR3 protein is CASSFGRNTGELFF. CDR3 bases read: TGTGCCAGCAGCTTTGGCAGGAACACCGGGGAG.

In regard to this clone: The read ends 3 residues shy of where the CDR3 ends; the end is completed using the germline J gene. This chain joins TRBV30 and TRBJ1-6, with a possible D match to TRBD1 (5 bases). CDR3 length equals 13 residues. The germline V and J ends were trimmed by 1 base and 7 bases, with 8 bases remaining between them. CDR1 is GTSNPN, CDR2 SVGIG, per germline (reference sequence). CDR3 amino acids: CAWSEGANSPLHF. The CDR3 DNA, read in part, is TGTGCCTGGAGTGAAGGGGCCAATTCACCC.

Turning to this clone: The read terminates 3 residues before the CDR3 end, so the remaining end is supplied by the germline J gene. V gene TRBV20-1 combines with J gene TRBJ2-7; 12 bases fit TRBD2. This CDR3 is 18 amino acids long. Losses at the gene ends were 2 bases for V and 5 bases for J; bases not matched to a gene: 16. Germline V lookup: CDR1 DFQATT, CDR2 SNEGSKA (reference sequence). CDR3 DNA, as far as it was read: TGCAGTGCTAGATCTTCTCGACTAGCGGGAGAAGTAGGGGACGAG. As protein: CSARSSRLAGEVGDE. The whole CDR3 region reads CSARSSRLAGEVGDEQYF.

A remark on this clone: Coverage ceases 3 residues before the CDR3 finishes, and the germline J gene fills in the end. The chain employs TRBV2 and TRBJ2-2; 8 bases are shared with TRBD2. V lost 3 bases to trimming and J lost 6 bases; unmatched junction nucleotides: 6. The CDR3 totals 15 residues. Germline lookup yields CDR1 SNHLY and CDR2 FYNNEI. The CDR3 loop is CASSDGLAGAGELFF. The covered CDR3 bases are TGTGCCAGCAGTGATGGACTAGCAGGCGCCGGGGAG.

As regards this clone: The read ends 3 residues shy of where the CDR3 ends; the end is completed using the germline J gene. This chain uses TRBV7-2 with TRBJ1-3; TRBD1 might be the D (5 bases). V was trimmed by 4 bases and J by 4 bases, leaving 14 bases between them. Germline V CDR1 and CDR2: SGHTA, FQGNSA. The CDR3 sequence is 15 residues long. The part of the CDR3 DNA that was read is TGTGCCAGCAGCTCAAACGACAGACTGGGAAACACC. Translating gives CASSSNDRLGNT. The complete CDR3 reads CASSSNDRLGNTIYF.

The sequenced CDR3 bases are TGCGCCAGCAGCTTAGCAGCGGGAGTCCCAGATACG. This encodes CASSLAAGVPDT. The entire CDR3 protein reads CASSLAAGVPDTQYF. The chain employs TRBV5-1 and TRBJ2-3; TRBD2 aligns across 8 bases. The read falls 3 residues short of the CDR3 end, and the missing part is taken from the germline J gene. The CDR3 is 15 amino acids. The V segment lost 2 bases and the J segment 4 bases; nucleotides outside the gene matches: 6. Germline-derived CDR1 and CDR2 are SGHRS and YFSETQ.

The CDR3 sequence: CASSTQRADTQYF. CDR3 bases read: TGTGCCAGCAGCACACAGAGGGCAGATACG. The rearrangement uses TRBV11-2 and TRBJ2-3, with D possibly matching TRBD2 (5 bases). Read sequence stops 3 residues before the CDR3 end, and the germline J gene provides the missing end. V was cut by 5 bases and J by 4 bases, with 10 bases left in between. The CDR3 contains 13 residues. Looked up from germline, CDR1 is SGHAT and CDR2 is FQNNGV. Filled out from reference TRBV11-2 and TRBJ2-3, the complete variable domain reads EAGVAQSPRYKIIEKRQSVAFWCNPISGHATLYWYQQILGQGPKLLIQFQNNGVVDDSQLPKDRFSAERLKGVDSTLKIQPAKLEDSAVYLCASSTQRADTQYFGPGTRLTVL.

To note about this clone: The CDR3 end lies 3 residues beyond the end of the read and is filled in from the germline J gene. The chain links TRBV19 to TRBJ1-6; D not certain. Trimming pared 4 bases from V and 10 bases from J, leaving 11 bases between. Germline V gene lookup returns CDR1 LNHDA and CDR2 SQIVND (reference sequence). The CDR3 is 13 residues long. CDR3 DNA (partial): TGTGCCAGTAGTAGTTTACGGTACTCACCC. This sequence encodes CASSSLRYSP. The full CDR3 protein reads CASSSLRYSPLHF.

Worth noting for this clone: The read ends 3 residues before the CDR3 terminus; that terminus is restored from the germline J gene. This chain joins TRBV7-6 and TRBJ2-3; 7 nucleotides match TRBD2. V shed 5 bases and J 4 bases; nucleotides not matched to a gene: 9. CDR1 SGHVS and CDR2 FNYEAQ come from the germline V gene. The CDR3 extends over 15 amino acids. CDR3 loop: CASSLGLDRADTQYF. CDR3 bases read: TGTGCCAGCAGCCTCGGACTAGATAGAGCAGATACG.

Details on this clone: The read stops 3 residues short of the end of the CDR3; the missing end is completed from the germline J gene. The chain uses TRBV5-4 and TRBJ2-3, with D possibly TRBD2 on 5 matching bases. This CDR3 is built from 14 residues. Germline V lookup: CDR1 SGHNT, CDR2 YYREEE (reference sequence). V lost 0 bases, J lost 3 bases, and 8 bases lay in between. Here the CDR3 reads CASSLGSETDTQYF. CDR3 DNA, as far as it was read: TGTGCCAGCAGCTTGGGTAGCGAAACAGATACG.

The CDR3 region is CASSPDRNLYEQYF. The sequenced part of the CDR3 DNA is TGCGCCAGCAGCCCGGACAGGAACCTCTACGAG. The rearrangement uses TRBV5-1 and TRBJ2-7, with 7 bases matching TRBD1. The CDR3 end lies 3 residues beyond the end of the read and is filled in from the germline J gene. Per germline, CDR1 SGHRS and CDR2 YFSETQ. Unmatched junction bases numbered 7, after V lost 4 bases and J lost 3 bases. This CDR3 is built from 14 residues.

In the case of this clone: The read finishes 3 residues shy of the CDR3 end, and the germline J gene is used to complete it. The gene calls are TRBV7-9 and TRBJ2-1; tentatively, D is TRBD2 (6 bases). V lost 0 bases to trimming and J lost 4 bases, with 10 bases between them. Per the germline V gene, CDR1 is SEHNR and CDR2 is FQNEAQ (reference sequence). The length of the CDR3 is 15 residues. The sequenced CDR3 bases are TGTGCCAGCAGCTTAGCTCCGGGACTGTACAATGAG. Translated: CASSLAPGLYNE. From start to end, the CDR3 is CASSLAPGLYNEQFF.

As for this clone: Read sequence stops 3 residues before the CDR3 end, and the germline J gene provides the missing end. The chain employs TRBV7-8 and TRBJ2-7, with no clear D. CDR1 and CDR2 (germline): SGHVS, FQNEAQ. This CDR3 is 13 amino acids long. Trimming removed 1 base from V and 2 bases from J, with 6 bases in between. CDR3 amino acids: CASSLVRTYEQYF. The DNA read from the CDR3 is TGTGCCAGCAGCTTAGTCAGGACCTACGAG.

Details on this clone: Coverage ceases 3 residues before the CDR3 finishes, and the germline J gene fills in the end. The genes are TRBV5-1 and TRBJ2-7, with 8 bases aligning to TRBD1. Losses at the gene ends were 2 bases for V and 2 bases for J; bases not matched to a gene: 3. Germline V gives CDR1 SGHRS, CDR2 YFSETQ. The CDR3 has 14 residues. The CDR3 bases that were read are TGCGCCAGCAGCTTATGGACAGGGCCCTACGAG. It is translated as CASSLWTGPYE. In full, the CDR3 reads CASSLWTGPYEQYF.

As for this clone: The CDR3 extends 3 residues past the end of the read, so its final part is completed from the germline J gene. The V and J genes are TRBV19 and TRBJ2-1; D is uncertain. Deletions cut 0 bases from V and 6 bases from J, with 12 bases between. Germline V CDR1 and CDR2: LNHDA, SQIVND (reference sequence). This CDR3 is 15 amino acids long. CDR3 protein: CASSIDLPVSNEQFF. Partial CDR3 DNA: TGTGCCAGTAGTATAGATCTGCCAGTTTCCAATGAG.

The CDR3 loop reads CASSFLAGEGETQYF. CDR3 DNA (partial): TGTGCCAGCAGTTTCCTAGCGGGAGAGGGCGAGACC. The V call is TRBV12-3 or TRBV12-4, the J call TRBJ2-5, with TRBD2 matching over 10 bases. The sequence runs out 3 residues before the end of the CDR3; the remainder is reconstructed from the germline J gene. V shed 3 bases and J 5 bases; nucleotides not matched to a gene: 6. This CDR3 spans 15 amino acids.

As to this clone: The read halts 3 residues ahead of the CDR3 end, with the missing end drawn from the germline J gene. The rearrangement links TRBV7-3 to TRBJ2-1, with a possible D match to TRBD1 (6 bases). Germline-derived CDR1 and CDR2 are SGHTA and FQGTGA. This CDR3 comprises 14 residues. V was clipped by 3 bases and J by 8 bases, with 14 bases between them. The CDR3 DNA, read in part, is TGTGCCAGCAGCTTCCAGGGGAGAGAGGATGAG. Its translation is CASSFQGREDE. The full-length CDR3 reads as CASSFQGREDEQFF.

The CDR3 spells CASSTLGTELYEQYF. CDR3 bases read: TGTGCCAGTAGTACACTCGGGACAGAGTTGTACGAG. The V and J genes are TRBV19 and TRBJ2-7; 7 bases align to TRBD1. The read ends 3 residues before the CDR3 terminus; that terminus is restored from the germline J gene. Trimming cost V 4 bases and J 4 bases; bases outside gene matches: 10. This CDR3 is 15 amino acids long. Germline V lookup: CDR1 LNHDA, CDR2 SQIVND (reference sequence).

With regard to this clone: The read gets to within 3 residues of the CDR3 end, and the germline J gene fills in the rest. V and J are TRBV5-1 and TRBJ2-3; maybe TRBD1 (6 bases). With 1 base removed from V and 3 bases from J, the gap between germline ends came to 12 bases. This CDR3 is 15 amino acids long. Germline CDR1 and CDR2: SGHRS and YFSETQ. CDR3 DNA, as far as it was read: TGCGCCAGCAGCTTGACAGGGACGGGGACAGATACG. Amino acid sequence: CASSLTGTGTDT. The complete CDR3 reads CASSLTGTGTDTQYF.

Notes on this clone: The CDR3 is cut off 3 residues early in the read; its end comes from the germline J gene. The gene calls are TRBV5-1 and TRBJ2-7; D call uncertain. Trimming took off 0 bases at V and 0 bases at J, with 7 bases between the two ends. The germline gives CDR1 SGHRS, CDR2 YFSETQ. There are 14 residues in the CDR3. The chain's CDR3 is CASSLEATSYEQYF. The CDR3 bases that were read are TGCGCCAGCAGCTTGGAGGCCACCTCCTACGAG.

Regarding this clone: The read stops 3 residues short of the end of the CDR3; the missing end is completed from the germline J gene. This chain joins TRBV19 and TRBJ2-1, with TRBD2 identical over 11 bases. Germline CDR1 is LNHDA and CDR2 is SQIVND (reference sequence). With V trimmed by 4 bases and J by 0 bases, 8 bases remained unmatched. This CDR3 is 18 amino acids long. The part of the CDR3 DNA that was read is TGTGCCAGTAGTACAGGGCTAGCGGGAGGCAGCTCCTACAATGAG. This codes for CASSTGLAGGSSYNE. The CDR3 in its entirety is CASSTGLAGGSSYNEQFF.

Remarks on this clone: The read ends 3 residues before the CDR3 terminus; that terminus is restored from the germline J gene. The chain is built from TRBV4-2 and TRBJ1-3; 8 positions match TRBD1. From germline, CDR1 is LGHNA and CDR2 YNFKEQ. The CDR3 loop spans 18 amino acids. Germline trimming cut 1 base from V and 2 bases from J; bases unmatched to any gene: 10. CDR3 in amino acids: CASSQGRGGQVPGNTIYF. CDR3 bases read: TGTGCCAGCAGCCAAGGAAGGGGGGGACAGGTCCCTGGAAACACC.

Note on this clone: With the read ending 3 residues before the CDR3 end, the germline J gene is used to fill in that end. The chain joins TRBV7-2 to TRBJ1-1; D may be TRBD1 (5 bases). The CDR3 is 14 residues long. CDR1 and CDR2 (germline): SGHTA, FQGNSA. The V gene lost 1 base and the J gene lost 2 bases, with 8 bases spanning the gap. The CDR3 sequence: CASSLGGVNTEAFF. The CDR3 bases that were read are TGTGCCAGCAGCTTAGGGGGGGTTAACACTGAA.

For this clone: The read gets to within 3 residues of the CDR3 end, and the germline J gene fills in the rest. The V call is TRBV7-9, the J call TRBJ2-2, with no clear D. CDR1 and CDR2 from the germline V gene are SEHNR and FQNEAQ (reference sequence). The V gene lost 1 base and the J gene lost 6 bases, with 9 bases spanning the gap. This CDR3 is 14 amino acids long. The CDR3: CASSLDLLAGELFF. The sequenced part of the CDR3 DNA is TGTGCCAGCAGCTTAGACCTATTGGCCGGGGAG.

About this clone itself: Sequencing ends 3 residues short of the CDR3 end; the germline J gene provides the rest. The genes are TRBV18 and TRBJ1-2; TRBD1 aligns across 9 bases. The CDR3 totals 15 residues. CDR1 is KGHSH and CDR2 is LQKENI in the germline V gene. The V and J ends lost 3 bases and 4 bases, in that order; junction bases with no gene match: 6. CDR3 bases read: TGTGCCAGCTCACCGGGACAGGGCACCAGCTATGGC. Translated, it gives CASSPGQGTSYG. The CDR3 in its entirety is CASSPGQGTSYGYTF.